The 5 T cell receptor beta chains reported below all come from one sample, sequenced in a study of STAT3 mutations in large granular lymphocyte leukemia. For these TCRs, the target antigens are not known. Study findings and constraints: Every T-LGLL patient had at least one immunodominant TCRbeta clonotype.

Produced via immunoSEQ multiplex PCR; TCRdb's table is partial and in-frame only. In the table there are nearly 25,000 clones, 85% to 95% of which are singletons. Sequencing was performed on peripheral blood mononuclear cells. These receptors came from a man aged 35 to 55 with T-cell large granular lymphocyte leukemia. Some clones in this sample may be carry-over from other donors' samples.

The V call is TRBV18, the J call TRBJ1-4; 7 bases line up with TRBD1. The V gene's germline CDR1 is KGHSH and CDR2 LQKENI. The CDR3 totals 12 residues. J was trimmed by 8 bases and V by 4 bases; bases with no gene match: 1. The CDR3 DNA is TGTGCCAGCTCACGGACAGGCGAAAAACTGTTTTTT. Protein: CASSRTGEKLFF.

J is TRBJ2-1 and V is TRBV6-5; 8 nucleotides align to TRBD2. The CDR3 consists of 15 residues. Germline V gene lookup returns CDR1 MNHEY and CDR2 SVGAGI. The ends lost 2 bases at V and 6 bases at J; junction bases unmatched: 6. CDR3 coding DNA: TGTGCCAGCAGTTACATCGGGGGGGCCCGCAATGAGCAGTTCTTC. It translates to CASSYIGGARNEQFF.

The chain is built from TRBV9 and TRBJ1-2; unclear D gene. The CDR3 has 16 amino acids. V lost 3 bases and J lost 4, with 19 bases in between. The germline V gene encodes CDR1 SGDLS and CDR2 YYNGEE. CDR3 bases: TGTGCCAGCAGCGGACGGATGGGAATGGCGGGCTATGGCTACACCTTC. Amino acid sequence: CASSGRMGMAGYGYTF.

In the case of this clone: Its ends do not fully match the called genes, so a read error is possible. The V gene is TRBV5-4, the J gene TRBJ1-6, with TRBD1 as a possible D gene (5 bases). The V gene's germline CDR1 is SGHNT and CDR2 YYREEE (reference sequence). The CDR3 has 15 amino acids. The CDR3 DNA follows: TGTGCCAGCAGGTTGGATACAGGAGGATATTCACCCCTCCACTTT. Protein: CASRLDTGGYSPLHF.

The rearrangement links TRBV21-1 to TRBJ1-2. TRBV21-1 is designated a pseudogene. The CDR3 extends over 14 amino acids. CDR3 nucleotides: TGTGCCAGCAGCCCCCGGGACGGAAAAGGGGGCTACACCTTC. Protein product: CASSPRDGKGGYTF.